Here is one T cell receptor (beta chain) with its context. The antigen remains unidentified. The data were obtained in a study of T cells after yellow fever vaccination. Study overall: Libraries from low-cell-number fractions were prepared with the SMART-Seq v4 Ultra Low Input RNA kit. General study results and limits: Post-booster repertoires again held most primary-vaccination clones (approximately 96% CD4, about 90% CD8).

The CDR3 spans 13 residues. CDR1 SGHTA and CDR2 FQGNSA come from the germline V gene. Trimming took 4 bases from V and 2 from J, leaving 9 bases between them. Researchers made TCR cDNA using 5'RACE template switching, and this step added a universal primer site and UMIs. A single record per CDR3 protein comes from TCRdb applying MiXCR to the 5' RACE reads. This table has 500,000 to 700,000 distinct CDR3 sequences, about 19% appearing once. The starting material was PBMCs, obtained 15 days after the yellow fever booster vaccination. This chain links TRBV7-2 with TRBJ2-7; maybe TRBD2 (6 bases). This TCR was recovered from a man aged 25 to 40 who received the YFV17D yellow fever vaccine. Here the CDR3 DNA reads TGTGCCAGCAGCTCGAGGACTACCTACGAGCAGTACTTC. Translated, it gives CASSSRTTYEQYF.